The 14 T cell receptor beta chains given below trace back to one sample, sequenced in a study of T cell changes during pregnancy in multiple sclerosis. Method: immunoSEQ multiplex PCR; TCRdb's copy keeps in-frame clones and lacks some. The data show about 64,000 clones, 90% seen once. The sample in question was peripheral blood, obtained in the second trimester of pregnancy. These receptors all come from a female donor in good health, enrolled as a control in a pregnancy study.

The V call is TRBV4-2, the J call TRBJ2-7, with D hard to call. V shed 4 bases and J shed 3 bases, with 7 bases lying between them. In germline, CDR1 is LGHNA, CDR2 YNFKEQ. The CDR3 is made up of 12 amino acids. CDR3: CASSPSGYEQYF. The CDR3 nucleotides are TGTGCCAGCAGCCCATCCGGCTACGAGCAGTACTTC.

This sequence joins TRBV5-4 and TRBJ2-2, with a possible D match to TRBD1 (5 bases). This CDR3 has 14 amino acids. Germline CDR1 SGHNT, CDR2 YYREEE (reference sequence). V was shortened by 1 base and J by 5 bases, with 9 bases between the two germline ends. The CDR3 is CASSLPGSTGELFF. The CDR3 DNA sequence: TGTGCCAGCAGCTTGCCAGGGTCAACCGGGGAGCTGTTTTTT. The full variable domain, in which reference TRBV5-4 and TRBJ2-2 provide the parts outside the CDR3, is ETGVTQSPTHLIKTRGQQVTLRCSSQSGHNTVSWYQQALGQGPQFIFQYYREEENGRGNFPPRFSGLQFPNYSSELNVNALELDDSALYLCASSLPGSTGELFFGEGSRLTVL.

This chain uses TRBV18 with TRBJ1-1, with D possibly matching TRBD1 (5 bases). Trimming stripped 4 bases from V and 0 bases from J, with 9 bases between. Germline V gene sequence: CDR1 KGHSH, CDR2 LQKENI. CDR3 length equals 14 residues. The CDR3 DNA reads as TGTGCCAGCTCACGACGACAGATGAACACTGAAGCTTTCTTT. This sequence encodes CASSRRQMNTEAFF.

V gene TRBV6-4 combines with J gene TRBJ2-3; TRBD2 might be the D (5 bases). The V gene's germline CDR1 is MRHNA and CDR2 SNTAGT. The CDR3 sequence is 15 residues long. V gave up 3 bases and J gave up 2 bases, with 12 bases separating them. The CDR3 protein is CASSEGARDTDTQYF. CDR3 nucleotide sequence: TGTGCCAGCAGTGAAGGAGCTCGGGACACAGATACGCAGTATTTT.

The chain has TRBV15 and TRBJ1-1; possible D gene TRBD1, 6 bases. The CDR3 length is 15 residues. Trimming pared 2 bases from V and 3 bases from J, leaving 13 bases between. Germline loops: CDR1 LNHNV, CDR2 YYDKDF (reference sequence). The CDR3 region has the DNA TGTGCCACCAGCAGAAAGACAGGATCGGACACTGAAGCTTTCTTT. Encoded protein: CATSRKTGSDTEAFF.

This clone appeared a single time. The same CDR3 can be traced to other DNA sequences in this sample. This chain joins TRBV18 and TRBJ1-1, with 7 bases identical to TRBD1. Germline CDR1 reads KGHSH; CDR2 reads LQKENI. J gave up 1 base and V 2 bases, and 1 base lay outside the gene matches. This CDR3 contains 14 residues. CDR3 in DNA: TGTGCCAGCTCACCAGACAGGGAGAACACTGAAGCTTTCTTT. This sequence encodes CASSPDRENTEAFF.

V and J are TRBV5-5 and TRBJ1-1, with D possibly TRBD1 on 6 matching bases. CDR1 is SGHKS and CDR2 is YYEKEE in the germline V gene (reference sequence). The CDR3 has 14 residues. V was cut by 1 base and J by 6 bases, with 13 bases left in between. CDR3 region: CASSLRGARPEAFF. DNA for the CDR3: TGTGCCAGCAGCTTGCGGGGGGCGAGGCCTGAAGCTTTCTTT.

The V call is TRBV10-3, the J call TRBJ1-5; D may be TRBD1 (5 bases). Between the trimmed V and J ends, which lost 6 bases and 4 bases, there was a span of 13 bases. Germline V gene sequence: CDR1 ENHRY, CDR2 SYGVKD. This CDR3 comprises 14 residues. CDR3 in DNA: TGTGCCATCAGAGGGGAAGATGAAAATCAGCCCCAGCATTTT. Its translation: CAIRGEDENQPQHF.

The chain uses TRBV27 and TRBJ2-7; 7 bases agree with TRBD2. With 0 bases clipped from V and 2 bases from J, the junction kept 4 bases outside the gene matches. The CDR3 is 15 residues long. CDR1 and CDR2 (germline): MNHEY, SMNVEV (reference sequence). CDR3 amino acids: CASSLSGGGTYEQYF. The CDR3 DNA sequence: TGTGCCAGCAGTTTATCTGGGGGAGGGACCTACGAGCAGTACTTC.

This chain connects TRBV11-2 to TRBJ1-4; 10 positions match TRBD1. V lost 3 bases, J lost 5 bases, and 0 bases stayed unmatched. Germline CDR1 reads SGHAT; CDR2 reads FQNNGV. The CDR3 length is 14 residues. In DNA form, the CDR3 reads TGTGCCAGCAGCTTGGGACAGGGGAATGAAAAACTGTTTTTT. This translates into CASSLGQGNEKLFF. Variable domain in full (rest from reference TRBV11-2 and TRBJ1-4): EAGVAQSPRYKIIEKRQSVAFWCNPISGHATLYWYQQILGQGPKLLIQFQNNGVVDDSQLPKDRFSAERLKGVDSTLKIQPAKLEDSAVYLCASSLGQGNEKLFFGSGTQLSVL.

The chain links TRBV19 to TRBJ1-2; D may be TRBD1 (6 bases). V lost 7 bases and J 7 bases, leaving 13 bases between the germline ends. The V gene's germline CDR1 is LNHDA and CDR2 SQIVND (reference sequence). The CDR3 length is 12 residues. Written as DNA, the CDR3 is TGTGCCAGTAACCAGGGGCAGGGTGGCTACACCTTC. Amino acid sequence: CASNQGQGGYTF.

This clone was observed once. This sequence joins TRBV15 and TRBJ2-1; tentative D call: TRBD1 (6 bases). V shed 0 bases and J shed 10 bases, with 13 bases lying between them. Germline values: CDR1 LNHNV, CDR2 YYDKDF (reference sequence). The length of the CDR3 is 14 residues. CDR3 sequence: CATSRDTGTSEQFF. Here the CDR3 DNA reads TGTGCCACCAGCAGAGATACAGGGACCAGCGAGCAGTTCTTC.

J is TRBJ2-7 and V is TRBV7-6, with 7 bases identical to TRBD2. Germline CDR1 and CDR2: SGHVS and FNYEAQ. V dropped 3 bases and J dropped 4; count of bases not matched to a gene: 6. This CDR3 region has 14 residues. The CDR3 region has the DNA TGTGCCAGCAGCTTGAACACGGGGGGATACGAGCAGTACTTC. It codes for CASSLNTGGYEQYF.

The CDR3 sequence: CASSASGRGYEQYF. CDR3 coding DNA: TGTGCCAGTAGCGCTAGCGGGAGGGGATACGAGCAGTACTTC. The chain combines TRBV19 with TRBJ2-7, with TRBD2 matching over 12 bases. CDR3 size: 14 residues. V was pared by 6 bases and J by 4 bases, with 4 bases of the junction left unmatched. Germline V gives CDR1 LNHDA, CDR2 SQIVND (reference sequence).